This T cell receptor (beta chain) appears in the sequencing data of a study of shared clonotypes between healthy human individuals. Study overall: Donors had three CD4 naive, three CD4 memory, two CD8 naive and one CD8 memory plate apiece. Study-level points and caveats: Generation probabilities were higher for clonotypes shared across all four sorted-subset donors than for unshared ones. Sequencing depth was expected to influence donor clonotype sharing.

Naive CD8 populations comprised CD45RO-negative cells positively selected for CCR7, excluding terminally differentiated effector memory CD45RA+ cells. For this clone: Antigen unknown.

It was 200 to 250 ng DNA, 30,000 or so T cell genomes, that sorted-subset replicate PCRs used. The repertoire was sequenced with immunoSEQ multiplex PCR; TCRdb's copy has only in-frame clones and lacks some. The sample yields about 820,000 clones, nearly 95% seen once. This clonotype was obtained from a man younger than 40 in good health. The sequenced material came from naive CD8+ T cells sorted from blood.

As DNA, the CDR3 is TGTGCCAGCAGTTGGGGACAGGGGGCTGGCTACGAGCAGTACTTC. Translating it yields CASSWGQGAGYEQYF. The chain has TRBV7-9 and TRBJ2-7; TRBD1 agrees at 12 bases. The germline V gene encodes CDR1 SEHNR and CDR2 FQNEAQ (reference sequence). The V segment lost 6 bases and the J segment 3 bases; nucleotides outside the gene matches: 6. CDR3 size: 15 residues.